What follows is one T cell receptor (beta chain) and its context. This table comes from immunoSEQ multiplex PCR, and its TCRdb copy is limited to in-frame clones, with some not included. This table has 100,000 to 150,000 clones, about nine tenths appearing once. These data originate in a study of control samples from healthy donors and cancer patients. V lost 1 base and J 8 bases, leaving 11 bases between the germline ends. There are 14 residues in the CDR3. Per germline, CDR1 SEHNR and CDR2 FQNEAQ (reference sequence). What was sequenced was blood. The chain is built from TRBV7-9 and TRBJ2-2; a weak D match, TRBD1 (5 bases). The source of this sequence is a man between 18 and 29 years old in good health. DNA for the CDR3: TGTGCCAGCAGCTTAGGCAGGGCAGAGGGGGAGCTGTTTTTT. Translated: CASSLGRAEGELFF.